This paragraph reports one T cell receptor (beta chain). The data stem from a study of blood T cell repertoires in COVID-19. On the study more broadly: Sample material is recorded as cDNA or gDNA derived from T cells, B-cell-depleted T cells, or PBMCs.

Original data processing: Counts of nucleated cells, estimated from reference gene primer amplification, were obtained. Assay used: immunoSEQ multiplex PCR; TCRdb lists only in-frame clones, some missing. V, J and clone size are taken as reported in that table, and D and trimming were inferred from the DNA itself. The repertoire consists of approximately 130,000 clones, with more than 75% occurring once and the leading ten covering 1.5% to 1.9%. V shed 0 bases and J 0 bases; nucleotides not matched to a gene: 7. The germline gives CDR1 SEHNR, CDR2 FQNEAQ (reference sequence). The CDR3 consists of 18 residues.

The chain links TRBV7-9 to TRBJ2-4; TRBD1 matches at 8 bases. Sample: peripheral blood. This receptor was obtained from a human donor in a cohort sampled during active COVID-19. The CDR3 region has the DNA TGTGCCAGCAGCTTAGCGGGGTTACAGGGGGGAGCCAAAAACATTCAGTACTTC. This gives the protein CASSLAGLQGGAKNIQYF.